The 19 T cell receptor beta chains below come from one sample, sequenced in a study of blood T cell repertoires in COVID-19. Libraries were prepared by immunoSEQ multiplex PCR; TCRdb keeps only in-frame clonotypes and omits some of them. Seen here are about 300,000 clones, 85% observed once, and the top ten hold around 2.5%. The sequencing sample was made of PBMCs or T cells enriched from blood (not recorded which). Every receptor here comes from a woman in her 50s who had recovered from COVID-19.

The chain employs TRBV5-1 and TRBJ2-3; weak D call: TRBD2 (6 bases). V was clipped by 6 bases and J by 4 bases, with 12 bases between them. The CDR3 has 13 amino acids. Germline V gene sequence: CDR1 SGHRS, CDR2 YFSETQ. CDR3 loop: CASNSGGADTQYF. The CDR3 DNA reads TGCGCCAGCAACTCCGGGGGAGCAGATACGCAGTATTTT.

This clone was seen more than once but under ten times. The chain employs TRBV11-2 and TRBJ1-6; 11 nucleotides match TRBD1. After removal of 5 bases from V and 11 bases from J, the junction contained 5 bases not matched to a gene. The V gene's germline CDR1 is SGHAT and CDR2 FQNNGV. The CDR3 loop spans 14 amino acids. This CDR3 is CASSAGTGGTPLHF. The CDR3, as DNA: TGTGCCAGCAGCGCCGGGACAGGGGGTACACCCCTCCACTTT.

This clone was observed once. This chain joins TRBV5-1 and TRBJ1-6, with D tentatively TRBD1 (5 bases). Germline V gene data show CDR1 as SGHRS and CDR2 as YFSETQ. This CDR3 has 15 residues. V was trimmed by 3 bases and J by 7 bases, leaving 14 bases between them. CDR3 nucleotide sequence: TGCGCCAGCAGCTCCCTTCAGGGCAGCAATTCACCCCTCCACTTT. Translation: CASSSLQGSNSPLHF.

This clone turned up a few times. Other DNA sequences in the sample encode the same CDR3. This chain joins TRBV7-9 and TRBJ2-5, with D hard to call. CDR3 length: 11 residues. Germline lookup yields CDR1 SEHNR and CDR2 FQNEAQ (reference sequence). V dropped 4 bases and J dropped 3 bases, with 3 bases sitting between them. The CDR3 region is CASSYKETQYF. The DNA of the CDR3 is TGTGCCAGCAGCTATAAAGAGACCCAGTACTTC.

The genes are TRBV7-3 and TRBJ1-6; D unclear. Trimming removed 5 bases at V and 8 bases at J, with 13 bases between. Germline CDR1 SGHTA, CDR2 FQGTGA. This CDR3 contains 14 residues. In DNA form, the CDR3 reads TGTGCCAGCAGCCCAAATTTAGCGGATTCACCCCTCCACTTT. This encodes CASSPNLADSPLHF.

This chain uses TRBV18 with TRBJ2-3; 9 bases agree with TRBD1. V shed 4 bases, J shed 6 bases, and the junction held 8 bases outside the gene matches. CDR3 length: 15 residues. Germline values: CDR1 KGHSH, CDR2 LQKENI. CDR3 sequence: CASSLGTGMMDTQYF. CDR3 DNA sequence: TGTGCCAGCTCACTCGGGACAGGGATGATGGATACGCAGTATTTT.

The gene calls are TRBV18 and TRBJ1-4, with TRBD1 as a possible D gene (5 bases). Germline values: CDR1 KGHSH, CDR2 LQKENI. CDR3 length equals 15 residues. The V end lost 8 bases, the J end lost 0 bases, and 13 bases lay between the germline ends. The CDR3 coding sequence is TGTGCCAGCAGCAAAGACAGCGCAACTAATGAAAAACTGTTTTTT. This gives the protein CASSKDSATNEKLFF. Together with reference TRBV18 and TRBJ1-4, the CDR3 gives the full variable domain: NAGVMQNPRHLVRRRGQEARLRCSPMKGHSHVYWYRQLPEEGLKFMVYLQKENIIDESGMPKERFSAEFPKEGPSILRIQQVVRGDSAAYFCASSKDSATNEKLFFGSGTQLSVL.

In its sample, this clone was seen a few times. The chain uses TRBV7-9 and TRBJ1-3; D is uncertain. The CDR3 is 12 residues long. Trimming pared 8 bases from V and 2 bases from J, leaving 7 bases between. Germline V gene data show CDR1 as SEHNR and CDR2 as FQNEAQ (reference sequence). CDR3 protein: CASYYPGNTIYF. Written as DNA, the CDR3 is TGTGCCAGCTATTATCCTGGAAACACCATATATTTT.

The V gene is TRBV30, the J gene TRBJ1-2; D remains unclear. The CDR3 length is 12 residues. The V end lost 4 bases, the J end lost 1 base, and 7 bases lay between the germline ends. Germline CDR1 and CDR2: GTSNPN and SVGIG (reference sequence). The CDR3, as DNA: TGTGCCTGGACAGAAGTTAACTATGGCTACACCTTC. The encoded protein is CAWTEVNYGYTF.

The chain joins TRBV5-6 to TRBJ1-2; the D gene is possibly TRBD1 (5 bases). Germline assignment: CDR1 SGHDT and CDR2 YYEEEE. The CDR3 is made up of 17 amino acids. With 4 bases removed from V and 8 bases from J, the gap between germline ends came to 27 bases. This chain's CDR3 is CASSTGGRTMISMGYTF. The CDR3 coding sequence is TGTGCCAGCAGCACGGGGGGAAGGACTATGATCAGTATGGGCTACACCTTC. The variable domain in full, with the rest retrieved from reference TRBV5-6 and TRBJ1-2, is DAGVTQSPTHLIKTRGQQVTLRCSPKSGHDTVSWYQQALGQGPQFIFQYYEEEERQRGNFPDRFSGHQFPNYSSELNVNALLLGDSALYLCASSTGGRTMISMGYTFGSGTRLTVV.

The chain recombines TRBV5-1 with TRBJ1-1; 8 bases line up with TRBD1. Germline V CDR1 and CDR2: SGHRS, YFSETQ. The CDR3 runs 13 residues. V shed 2 bases, J shed 5 bases, and the junction held 2 bases outside the gene matches. This chain's CDR3 is CASSFQGATEAFF. CDR3 DNA: TGCGCCAGCAGCTTCCAGGGGGCGACTGAAGCTTTCTTT.

The V gene is TRBV2, the J gene TRBJ2-2; no clear D. The V end was cut by 2 bases, the J end by 6 bases, with 7 bases between. This CDR3 has 13 amino acids. Germline values: CDR1 SNHLY, CDR2 FYNNEI. The CDR3 here is CASSESSAGELFF. CDR3 coding DNA: TGTGCCAGCAGTGAATCATCGGCCGGGGAGCTGTTTTTT.

V is TRBV6-5 and J is TRBJ1-2; TRBD1 aligns across 9 bases. In germline, CDR1 is MNHEY, CDR2 SVGAGI. The CDR3 runs 13 residues. V gave up 6 bases and J gave up 8 bases; unmatched junction bases: 7. The CDR3 DNA is TGTGCCAGCAGGGGGGACAGGGCGATCGGCTACACCTTC. Translated, it gives CASRGDRAIGYTF.

The V call is TRBV5-1, the J call TRBJ1-5, with D unresolved. The CDR3 covers 13 residues. CDR1 SGHRS and CDR2 YFSETQ come from the germline V gene. V was shortened by 3 bases and J by 7 bases, with 11 bases between the two germline ends. CDR3 bases: TGCGCCAGCAGCTCAGAACCCGGGCAGCCCCAGCATTTT. The encoded protein is CASSSEPGQPQHF.

This clone was found once. The rearrangement links TRBV6-5 to TRBJ1-2; D unclear. Trimming cost V 6 bases and J 1 base, with 12 bases left between them. Germline loops: CDR1 MNHEY, CDR2 SVGAGI. CDR3 length equals 14 residues. The CDR3 DNA reads TGTGCCAGCAGGATGGGAGAAGGTAACTATGGCTACACCTTC. Encoded protein: CASRMGEGNYGYTF.

The rearrangement links TRBV9 to TRBJ2-7, with D perhaps TRBD1 (5 bases). CDR3 length equals 15 residues. The germline CDR1 and CDR2 sequences are SGDLS and YYNGEE. V was trimmed by 4 bases and J by 7 bases, leaving 21 bases between them. The CDR3 reads CASSPPQGSAGEQYF. DNA of the CDR3: TGTGCCAGCAGCCCTCCGCAGGGATCGGCTGGGGAGCAGTACTTC.

The rearrangement links TRBV18 to TRBJ2-1; a weak D match, TRBD2 (6 bases). V gave up 3 bases and J gave up 4 bases, with 13 bases separating them. Looked up from germline, CDR1 is KGHSH and CDR2 is LQKENI. This CDR3 is 15 amino acids long. The CDR3 sequence: CASSPVVGGYNEQFF. The CDR3 region has the DNA TGTGCCAGCTCACCCGTGGTGGGGGGATACAATGAGCAGTTCTTC.

The chain uses TRBV24-1 and TRBJ1-1; maybe TRBD1 (5 bases). Germline assignment: CDR1 KGHDR and CDR2 SFDVKD. The germline V and J ends were trimmed by 7 bases and 5 bases, with 13 bases remaining between them. This CDR3 is 13 amino acids long. CDR3 nucleotide sequence: TGTGCCACCAGGGACCGGGGGAGTACTGAAGCTTTCTTT. This translates into CATRDRGSTEAFF.

The rearrangement uses TRBV21-1 and TRBJ1-6; the DNA was not used to check the table's D call, TRBD1. TRBV21-1 is described as a pseudogene. The CDR3 covers 16 residues. CDR3 protein: CASSKKRGQGRSPLHF. Written as DNA, the CDR3 is TGTGCCAGCAGCAAAAAGCGGGGACAGGGCCGTTCACCCCTCCACTTT.